Below, 32 T cell receptor beta chains from the same sample are listed, as sequenced in a study of long-term antiretroviral therapy in people with HIV. Run at survey level, the immunoSEQ assay was version v3.0. Assay used: immunoSEQ multiplex PCR; TCRdb lists only in-frame clones, some missing. The sample consists of 20,000 to 25,000 clones, around 80% of them appearing once. The sample here was unsorted PBMCs, taken 0.5 years after starting antiretroviral therapy. Receptors were obtained from a woman aged 40-49 years with HIV.

The CDR3 bases are TGTGCCAGCAGTGAAAGGGAGGGCCAGATCTACACCTTC. Protein: CASSEREGQIYTF. The gene calls are TRBV6-1 and TRBJ1-2, with D unclear. Trimming shortened V by 2 bases and J by 10 bases, and 14 bases separated the two germline ends. This CDR3 is built from 13 residues. Germline V gene sequence: CDR1 MNHNS, CDR2 SASEGT.

The rearrangement links TRBV6-1 to TRBJ1-2; perhaps TRBD1 as D (6 bases). Germline values: CDR1 MNHNS, CDR2 SASEGT. The CDR3 covers 15 residues. V lost 4 bases, J lost 4 bases, and 16 bases lay in between. CDR3 DNA: TGTGCCAGCAGTGTCGGGTCAGGGGCTCTCTATGGCTACACCTTC. Amino acids: CASSVGSGALYGYTF.

This clone came up a few times. This chain's CDR3 is CASSEVYSGVGYTF. CDR3 DNA: TGTGCCAGCAGTGAAGTTTATTCGGGGGTGGGCTACACCTTC. The chain recombines TRBV6-1 with TRBJ1-2; D is possibly TRBD1 (5 bases). Germline CDR1 and CDR2: MNHNS and SASEGT. Trimming pared 1 base from V and 8 bases from J, leaving 14 bases between. The CDR3 spans 14 residues.

This chain joins TRBV5-1 and TRBJ2-3; tentative D call: TRBD2 (7 bases). The CDR3 sequence is 15 residues long. The ends were cut back, 0 bases at V and 4 bases at J, with 12 bases in the middle. CDR1 is SGHRS and CDR2 is YFSETQ in the germline V gene. The CDR3 loop is CASSLDGGAADTQYF. In nucleotides, the CDR3 is TGCGCCAGCAGCTTGGATGGGGGGGCTGCAGATACGCAGTATTTT.

The chain employs TRBV11-2 and TRBJ1-2; perhaps TRBD1 as D (6 bases). V lost 5 bases to trimming and J lost 5 bases, with 18 bases between them. The V gene's germline CDR1 is SGHAT and CDR2 FQNNGV. The length of the CDR3 is 15 residues. CDR3 DNA sequence: TGTGCCAGCAGCCCATTCCAGGGGAGGGGGTATGGCTACACCTTC. Its protein product is CASSPFQGRGYGYTF.

CDR3 nucleotide sequence: TGCGCCAGCAGCCAAGAGTCAGGCTGGGGCTACACCTTC. This encodes CASSQESGWGYTF. The chain combines TRBV4-1 with TRBJ1-2, with no clear D. There are 13 residues in the CDR3. Germline V lookup: CDR1 MGHRA, CDR2 YSYEKL. V shed 0 bases and J shed 8 bases, with 10 bases lying between them.

In its sample, this clone was seen once. The rearrangement links TRBV28 to TRBJ2-7; 9 bases fit TRBD1. The CDR3 totals 14 residues. J was trimmed by 4 bases and V by 8 bases; bases with no gene match: 9. Germline V lookup: CDR1 MDHEN, CDR2 SYDVKM. CDR3 in DNA: TGTGCCAGCGGGCGTTGGACAGGGGATTACGAGCAGTACTTC. It encodes CASGRWTGDYEQYF.

CDR3 nucleotide sequence: TGTGCCAGCAGCGTAGACCCGGGGGCGGCAATGTCCAATGAGCAGTTCTTC. Protein sequence: CASSVDPGAAMSNEQFF. V usage is TRBV9 and J usage is TRBJ2-1; D might be TRBD1 or TRBD2, each matching 6 bases. CDR3 length: 17 residues. V lost 0 bases and J lost 6, with 19 bases in between. CDR1 SGDLS and CDR2 YYNGEE come from the germline V gene. Full variable domain (remainder filled in from reference TRBV9 and TRBJ2-1): DSGVTQTPKHLITATGQRVTLRCSPRSGDLSVYWYQQSLDQGLQFLIQYYNGEERAKGNILERFSAQQFPDLHSELNLSSLELGDSALYFCASSVDPGAAMSNEQFFGPGTRLTVL.

The V call is TRBV29-1, the J call TRBJ2-2; tentatively, D is TRBD2 (6 bases). V lost 4 bases and J lost 8, with 17 bases in between. Germline V lookup: CDR1 SQVTM, CDR2 ANQGSEA. This CDR3 comprises 14 residues. The CDR3 bases are TGCAGCGTTGGAGGGAGGCCGTCCGTGGGGGAGCTGTTTTTT. Translation: CSVGGRPSVGELFF.

V usage is TRBV9 and J usage is TRBJ2-1; 13 bases match TRBD2. V shed 3 bases, J shed 4 bases, and the junction held 1 base outside the gene matches. The germline V gene encodes CDR1 SGDLS and CDR2 YYNGEE. The CDR3 runs to 15 residues. CDR3 sequence reads: CASSAGLAGYNEQFF. The CDR3 nucleotides read TGTGCCAGCAGCGCGGGACTAGCGGGGTACAATGAGCAGTTCTTC.

This chain links TRBV5-5 with TRBJ2-7; the D is unclear. Trimming pared 0 bases from V and 6 bases from J, leaving 7 bases between. Germline values: CDR1 SGHKS, CDR2 YYEKEE (reference sequence). The CDR3 is made up of 12 amino acids. In DNA, the CDR3 is TGTGCCAGCAGCTTGGGCCAGCCCGAGCAGTACTTC. Protein: CASSLGQPEQYF.

V is TRBV30 and J is TRBJ1-5; TRBD1 matches 9 bases. J lost 4 bases, V lost 3 bases, and 7 bases had no gene match. Germline V lookup: CDR1 GTSNPN, CDR2 SVGIG (reference sequence). The CDR3 is made up of 15 amino acids. Written as DNA, the CDR3 is TGTGCCTGGAGCGGGGGACAGGGCGGGAATCAGCCCCAGCATTTT. Translating gives CAWSGGQGGNQPQHF.

V usage is TRBV5-4 and J usage is TRBJ2-7, with D tentatively TRBD1 (6 bases). The CDR3 has 14 residues. CDR1 SGHNT and CDR2 YYREEE come from the germline V gene (reference sequence). The ends were cut back, 4 bases at V and 2 bases at J, with 13 bases in the middle. This chain's CDR3 is CASSNRDTTYEQYF. CDR3 sequence (DNA): TGTGCCAGCAGCAACCGGGACACGACCTACGAGCAGTACTTC.

The J gene is TRBJ2-1, the V gene TRBV7-9; 8 bases line up with TRBD2. V shed 1 base and J 8 bases; nucleotides not matched to a gene: 10. The germline V gene encodes CDR1 SEHNR and CDR2 FQNEAQ (reference sequence). CDR3 length equals 16 residues. CDR3 protein: CASSLGRGGLLDEQFF. Written as DNA, the CDR3 is TGTGCCAGCAGCTTAGGACGGGGGGGCCTCCTGGATGAGCAGTTCTTC.

The V and J genes are TRBV4-1 and TRBJ1-1; no definite D call. From germline, CDR1 is MGHRA and CDR2 YSYEKL. Trimming left V 0 bases short and J 3 bases short, with 11 bases between. This CDR3 contains 15 residues. CDR3 DNA: TGCGCCAGCAGCCAAGACCATCGGACCGACACTGAAGCTTTCTTT. The encoded protein is CASSQDHRTDTEAFF.

The chain carries TRBV5-1 and TRBJ2-3, with D possibly being TRBD1 or TRBD2 (5 bases each). Trimming stripped 8 bases from V and 3 bases from J, with 22 bases between. The CDR3 is 16 residues long. The germline gives CDR1 SGHRS, CDR2 YFSETQ. The CDR3 coding sequence is TGCGCCAGTCATAAAGACCGGCAAGGGGAGACAGATACGCAGTATTTT. Residues: CASHKDRQGETDTQYF.

V is TRBV5-1 and J is TRBJ1-6, with D possibly being TRBD1 (6 bases). Trimming left V 0 bases short and J 7 bases short, with 8 bases between. This CDR3 is 14 amino acids long. Per germline, CDR1 SGHRS and CDR2 YFSETQ. CDR3 sequence: CASSLEGGNSPLHF. The CDR3 coding sequence is TGCGCCAGCAGCTTGGAAGGGGGGAATTCACCCCTCCACTTT.

In regard to this clone: Other nucleotide sequences from this sample produce the same CDR3. This chain joins TRBV6-5 and TRBJ2-5; a possible D gene is TRBD1 (5 bases). Per the germline V gene, CDR1 is MNHEY and CDR2 is SVGAGI. V was shortened by 5 bases and J by 4 bases, with 11 bases between the two germline ends. The CDR3 is 13 residues long. The CDR3 protein is CASSQGFRETQYF. The DNA for the CDR3 is TGTGCCAGCAGTCAGGGTTTTCGAGAGACCCAGTACTTC.

The genes are TRBV5-1 and TRBJ1-1; D might be TRBD1 (6 bases). CDR1 is SGHRS, CDR2 YFSETQ, per germline. This CDR3 has 12 residues. Deletions cut 4 bases from V and 11 bases from J, with 15 bases between. CDR3 nucleotide sequence: TGCGCCAGCAGCAGGGGGGGGGAGCGGGCTTTCTTT. This gives the protein CASSRGGERAFF.

V and J are TRBV7-2 and TRBJ2-7; 9 bases match TRBD1. CDR3 length equals 14 residues. The J segment lost 2 bases and the V segment lost 6 bases, leaving 5 bases of the junction unmatched. Germline loops: CDR1 SGHTA, CDR2 FQGNSA. CDR3 amino acids: CASRPGQGTYEQYF. DNA for the CDR3: TGTGCCAGCAGACCGGGACAGGGAACCTACGAGCAGTACTTC. The full variable domain, with the rest looked up from reference TRBV7-2 and TRBJ2-7, is GAGVSQSPSNKVTEKGKDVELRCDPISGHTALYWYRQSLGQGLEFLIYFQGNSAPDKSGLPSDRFSAERTGGSVSTLTIQRTQQEDSAVYLCASRPGQGTYEQYFGPGTRLTVT.

This clone was seen only once. The chain is built from TRBV4-1 and TRBJ1-1; tentatively, D is TRBD1 (5 bases). V dropped 5 bases and J dropped 2 bases, with 18 bases sitting between them. Germline CDR1 reads MGHRA; CDR2 reads YSYEKL. The CDR3 is made up of 16 amino acids. The CDR3 DNA reads TGCGCCAGCAGCTCGCCTGCAGCGGGACCCAACACTGAAGCTTTCTTT. Encoded protein: CASSSPAAGPNTEAFF.

The rearrangement uses TRBV9 and TRBJ2-1; 7 bases are shared with TRBD1. The V segment lost 3 bases and the J segment 3 bases; nucleotides outside the gene matches: 3. Germline lookup yields CDR1 SGDLS and CDR2 YYNGEE. The CDR3 is made up of 14 amino acids. This chain's CDR3 is CASSAGQIYNEQFF. CDR3 coding DNA: TGTGCCAGCAGCGCGGGACAGATCTACAATGAGCAGTTCTTC.

This rearrangement joins TRBV9 to TRBJ2-5; D is unclear. Germline values: CDR1 SGDLS, CDR2 YYNGEE. V was trimmed by 0 bases and J by 4 bases, leaving 10 bases between them. CDR3 length: 14 residues. For the CDR3, the DNA is TGTGCCAGCAGCGTAGGGCAGGATGGAGAGACCCAGTACTTC. It encodes CASSVGQDGETQYF.

This chain joins TRBV4-3 and TRBJ2-2, with D unclear. Per germline, CDR1 LGHNA and CDR2 YSLEER. The V end lost 1 base, the J end lost 4 bases, and 13 bases lay between the germline ends. The CDR3 loop spans 16 amino acids. CDR3 region: CASSQVWLDPTGELFF. CDR3 nucleotides: TGCGCCAGCAGCCAAGTTTGGCTAGATCCCACCGGGGAGCTGTTTTTT.

This clone was counted only a few times. The CDR3 DNA follows: TGTGCCAGCAATGGAGGCAGGGACGGAGGGACTAGCGGGTTTACAGTAGCCAAAAACATTCAGTACTTC. Translating gives CASNGGRDGGTSGFTVAKNIQYF. The chain is built from TRBV2 and TRBJ2-4, with 12 bases fitting TRBD2. V was clipped by 7 bases and J by 0 bases; unmatched bases: 25. From germline, CDR1 is SNHLY and CDR2 FYNNEI. This CDR3 has 23 residues.

The table lists this clone with a count of one. V gene TRBV10-3 combines with J gene TRBJ2-3, with 8 bases lining up with TRBD1. This CDR3 is 15 amino acids long. J lost 2 bases, V lost 9 bases, and 10 bases had no gene match. CDR1 is ENHRY, CDR2 SYGVKD, per germline. Here the CDR3 reads CAISDRAGSTDTQYF. The CDR3, as DNA: TGTGCCATATCGGACAGGGCGGGGTCCACAGATACGCAGTATTTT.

The V gene is TRBV5-1, the J gene TRBJ1-4; 7 bases match TRBD1. V dropped 4 bases and J dropped 7; count of bases not matched to a gene: 10. The length of the CDR3 is 15 residues. The V gene's germline CDR1 is SGHRS and CDR2 YFSETQ. CDR3 nucleotides: TGCGCCAGCAGCAACACAGGGGTTAAGGGTGAAAAACTGTTTTTT. Translated: CASSNTGVKGEKLFF. Complete variable domain (other parts from reference TRBV5-1 and TRBJ1-4): KAGVTQTPRYLIKTRGQQVTLSCSPISGHRSVSWYQQTPGQGLQFLFEYFSETQRNKGNFPGRFSGRQFSNSRSEMNVSTLELGDSALYLCASSNTGVKGEKLFFGSGTQLSVL.

The chain has TRBV29-1 and TRBJ1-2, with a weak D call TRBD1 (5 bases). From germline, CDR1 is SQVTM and CDR2 ANQGSEA. The CDR3 runs to 15 residues. Trimming took 1 base from V and 4 from J, leaving 16 bases between them. The chain's CDR3 is CSVEGIQGRFYGYTF. CDR3 coding DNA: TGCAGCGTTGAAGGGATCCAGGGACGGTTCTATGGCTACACCTTC.

This rearrangement joins TRBV29-1 to TRBJ1-4, with 7 bases aligning to TRBD1. The V gene's germline CDR1 is SQVTM and CDR2 ANQGSEA. The CDR3 runs 15 residues. The junction had 12 bases not matched to a gene; V was cut back by 4 bases and J by 7 bases. The CDR3 region has the DNA TGCAGCGTTGCCGGGAGAGGGGGCTTTAGTGAAAAACTGTTTTTT. Protein product: CSVAGRGGFSEKLFF.

This clone was picked up a small number of times. This rearrangement joins TRBV11-2 to TRBJ2-3; possibly TRBD2 for D (6 bases). Germline V CDR1 and CDR2: SGHAT, FQNNGV. Trimming stripped 4 bases from V and 4 bases from J, with 18 bases between. The CDR3 consists of 16 residues. In DNA form, the CDR3 reads TGTGCCAGCAGCTCCCGGGCTAGCGATAAATCAGATACGCAGTATTTT. Amino acids: CASSSRASDKSDTQYF.

In its sample, this clone ranks as medium-sized (0.01 to 0.1%). J is TRBJ1-2 and V is TRBV28, with D possibly matching TRBD1 (5 bases). V was pared by 6 bases and J by 8 bases, with 22 bases between. The germline V gene has CDR1 MDHEN and CDR2 SYDVKM. The CDR3 spans 15 residues. The CDR3 region is CASSSPGLTTGGYTF. In DNA, the CDR3 is TGTGCCAGCAGCTCCCCGGGGCTTACTACGGGGGGCTACACCTTC.

This clone was detected a few times. V gene TRBV7-9 combines with J gene TRBJ2-7; D perhaps matches TRBD2 (5 bases). V gave up 5 bases and J gave up 4 bases, with 12 bases separating them. The CDR3 runs to 13 residues. Looked up from germline, CDR1 is SEHNR and CDR2 is FQNEAQ (reference sequence). This CDR3 reads CASSRGVEYEQYF. As DNA, the CDR3 is TGTGCCAGCAGCCGGGGAGTAGAATACGAGCAGTACTTC.